The present T cell receptor beta chain was sequenced within a study of blood T cells in healthy people across ages. As for the study in general: When template switching was applied, about one barcoded beta molecule was captured per two T cells.

This clonotype has ten or more counts. Through a sample-barcoded 5' primer and a J-beta primer mix, a second PCR was run for roughly 6 to 12 cycles. Sequencing of every sample gave 2.5 million or more CDR3-containing paired-end reads. TCRdb reanalysed the 5' RACE reads using MiXCR and keeps one entry per CDR3 protein. Of roughly 790,000 distinct CDR3 sequences listed, roughly 45% are singletons. This CDR3 region has 13 residues. Germline loops: CDR1 SGHTA, CDR2 FQGTGA. V was clipped by 4 bases and J by 4 bases, with 9 bases between them. The chain links TRBV7-3 to TRBJ2-3, with D perhaps matching TRBD1 or TRBD2 (5 bases each). The receptor was isolated from a woman in her fifties or sixties in good health. The sample comprised blood. The CDR3 nucleotides are TGTGCCAGCAGCTCGCAGGGAGCAGATACGCAGTATTTT. Amino acids: CASSSQGADTQYF.